The source of this TCR beta chain is a study of blood T cell repertoires in COVID-19. Participants were aged about 18 to 100 years from around 25 US areas. Each recovered donor of Cohort 3 presented with two negative PCRs, clearance, or symptom resolution. Measured with immunoSEQ multiplex PCR; TCRdb has only the in-frame clones, and not every one. The table lists more than 200,000 clones, around 90% of them singletons. Sequences were obtained from PBMCs or T cells enriched from blood (not recorded which). This clonotype was sampled from a woman between 45 and 65 years old who had recovered from COVID-19.

CDR3 in DNA: TGTGCCAGTAGTTTTGCAGTGGGGCCCTACGAGCAGTACTTC. It translates to CASSFAVGPYEQYF. This chain joins TRBV19 and TRBJ2-7; tentatively, D is TRBD1 (5 bases). V lost 5 bases and J lost 2, with 13 bases in between. Looked up from germline, CDR1 is LNHDA and CDR2 is SQIVND (reference sequence). There are 14 residues in the CDR3.